The 13 T cell receptor beta chains below were found in one sample sequenced in a study of blood T cell repertoires in COVID-19. The table came from immunoSEQ multiplex PCR; TCRdb's copy has only in-frame clones and leaves some out. The table lists 150,000 or so clones, less than 90% of them singletons. Source material: peripheral blood. Receptors originate from a woman in her sixties or seventies with acute or convalescent COVID-19.

The rearrangement links TRBV14 to TRBJ2-1; D is uncertain. The CDR3 is 13 residues long. The V end lost 1 base, the J end lost 9 bases, and 10 bases lay between the germline ends. Germline loops: CDR1 SGHDN, CDR2 FVKESK. For the CDR3, the DNA is TGTGCCAGCAGCCAAGGGGCCGTCTCTGAGCAGTTCTTC. Translation gives CASSQGAVSEQFF. The full variable domain, in which reference TRBV14 and TRBJ2-1 provide the parts outside the CDR3, is EAGVTQFPSHSVIEKGQTVTLRCDPISGHDNLYWYRRVMGKEIKFLLHFVKESKQDESGMPNNRFLAERTGGTYSTLKVQPAELEDSGVYFCASSQGAVSEQFFGPGTRLTVL.

The chain links TRBV19 to TRBJ1-1; 7 bases align to TRBD1. This CDR3 region has 15 residues. Germline values: CDR1 LNHDA, CDR2 SQIVND (reference sequence). The trim removed 5 bases at V and 0 bases at J, leaving 6 bases unmatched. The CDR3 spells CASSVDRAMNTEAFF. CDR3 coding DNA: TGTGCCAGTAGTGTCGACAGGGCTATGAACACTGAAGCTTTCTTT.

The CDR3 protein is CASSSRLAGEAEQFF. CDR3 bases: TGCGCCAGCAGCTCTCGACTAGCGGGAGAGGCTGAGCAGTTCTTC. This chain links TRBV5-1 with TRBJ2-1; 12 positions agree with TRBD2. The CDR3 covers 15 residues. Germline CDR1 is SGHRS and CDR2 is YFSETQ. J lost 9 bases, V lost 3 bases, and 7 bases had no gene match. Full variable domain (rest looked up from reference TRBV5-1 and TRBJ2-1): KAGVTQTPRYLIKTRGQQVTLSCSPISGHRSVSWYQQTPGQGLQFLFEYFSETQRNKGNFPGRFSGRQFSNSRSEMNVSTLELGDSALYLCASSSRLAGEAEQFFGPGTRLTVL.

The V call is TRBV12-3 or TRBV12-4, the J call TRBJ2-2; D uncertain. The CDR3 extends over 11 amino acids. Trimming stripped 3 bases from V and 7 bases from J, with 3 bases between. The CDR3, as DNA: TGTGCCAGCAGTTTCCACGGGGAGCTGTTTTTT. Translation: CASSFHGELFF.

This clone was seen once. The chain joins TRBV30 to TRBJ2-7; tentative D call: TRBD1 (5 bases). CDR3 length equals 14 residues. The germline CDR1 and CDR2 sequences are GTSNPN and SVGIG (reference sequence). V lost 0 bases to trimming and J lost 1 base, with 10 bases between them. The CDR3 DNA follows: TGTGCCTGGAGTGTAGGGGCAAGATCCTACGAGCAGTACTTC. Its protein is CAWSVGARSYEQYF. The full variable domain, its missing parts supplied by reference TRBV30 and TRBJ2-7, is SQTIHQWPATLVQPVGSPLSLECTVEGTSNPNLYWYRQAAGRGLQLLFYSVGIGQISSEVPQNLSASRPQDRQFILSSKKLLLSDSGFYLCAWSVGARSYEQYFGPGTRLTVT.

In its sample, this clone was seen once. The genes are TRBV6-5 and TRBJ1-1; no reliable D call. Germline CDR1 reads MNHEY; CDR2 reads SVGAGI. V lost 0 bases and J lost 5, with 13 bases in between. This CDR3 region has 15 residues. CDR3 bases: TGTGCCAGCAGTTACTCCGCAGGTCGAGGGACTGAAGCTTTCTTT. It yields the protein CASSYSAGRGTEAFF.

The V and J genes are TRBV5-6 and TRBJ2-7, with D perhaps TRBD1 (5 bases). V was cut by 7 bases and J by 5 bases, with 7 bases left in between. CDR1 and CDR2 from the germline V gene are SGHDT and YYEEEE. The CDR3 has 10 amino acids. Written as DNA, the CDR3 is TGTGCCAGCGGGGCCGACGAGCAGTACTTC. Its translation: CASGADEQYF.

The table lists this clone with a few counts. This chain connects TRBV4-1 to TRBJ2-6, with 9 bases lining up with TRBD1. This CDR3 has 16 amino acids. Trimming at V came to 3 bases and at J to 0 bases, leaving 0 bases not matched to a gene. The germline V gene encodes CDR1 MGHRA and CDR2 YSYEKL. CDR3 sequence reads: CASSQGQGSGANVLTF. CDR3 sequence (DNA): TGCGCCAGCAGCCAGGGACAGGGCTCTGGGGCCAACGTCCTGACTTTC.

The V call is TRBV3-1 (or the pseudogene TRBV3-2), the J call TRBJ2-7, with 9 nucleotides matching TRBD2. This CDR3 region has 18 residues. V was clipped by 6 bases and J by 3 bases; unmatched bases: 18. CDR1 is LGHDT and CDR2 is YNNKEL in the germline V gene (reference sequence). CDR3 nucleotide sequence: TGTGCCAGCAGGGGGGGACTAGCCAACCAGGAATTATTCTACGAGCAGTACTTC. This sequence encodes CASRGGLANQELFYEQYF.

This rearrangement joins TRBV6-2 or TRBV6-3 to TRBJ2-7; TRBD2 matches 8 bases. This CDR3 spans 15 amino acids. In germline, CDR1 is MNHEY, CDR2 SVGEGT. J lost 2 bases, V lost 5 bases, and 8 bases had no gene match. Here the CDR3 DNA reads TGTGCCAGCAGTCGGGGACTAGTGGGGGCCTACGAGCAGTACTTC. Its protein product is CASSRGLVGAYEQYF.

The chain combines TRBV30 with TRBJ1-1; possibly TRBD1 for D (5 bases). There are 16 residues in the CDR3. V lost 6 bases and J lost 4, with 24 bases in between. Germline V CDR1 and CDR2: GTSNPN, SVGIG (reference sequence). Written as DNA, the CDR3 is TGTGCCTGCCTACCGCTTTCGGGGGGATCTTCCACTGAAGCTTTCTTT. It codes for CACLPLSGGSSTEAFF.

The chain recombines TRBV7-9 with TRBJ2-5; 12 positions agree with TRBD2. Germline V gene lookup returns CDR1 SEHNR and CDR2 FQNEAQ (reference sequence). The CDR3 sequence is 15 residues long. Germline trimming cut 4 bases from V and 5 bases from J; bases unmatched to any gene: 5. CDR3 protein: CASSSPSGRGETQYF. For the CDR3, the DNA is TGTGCCAGCAGCTCCCCTAGCGGGAGGGGGGAGACCCAGTACTTC.

The V gene is TRBV23-1, the J gene TRBJ2-7; 7 nucleotides match TRBD1. TRBV23-1 is classed as an ORF, of uncertain function. This CDR3 is 16 amino acids long. The V segment lost 8 bases and the J segment 2 bases; nucleotides outside the gene matches: 15. The CDR3 DNA reads as TGCGCCAGCCTTCACCCCAAGGACAGGCTCACCTACGAGCAGTACTTC. Amino acid sequence: CASLHPKDRLTYEQYF.